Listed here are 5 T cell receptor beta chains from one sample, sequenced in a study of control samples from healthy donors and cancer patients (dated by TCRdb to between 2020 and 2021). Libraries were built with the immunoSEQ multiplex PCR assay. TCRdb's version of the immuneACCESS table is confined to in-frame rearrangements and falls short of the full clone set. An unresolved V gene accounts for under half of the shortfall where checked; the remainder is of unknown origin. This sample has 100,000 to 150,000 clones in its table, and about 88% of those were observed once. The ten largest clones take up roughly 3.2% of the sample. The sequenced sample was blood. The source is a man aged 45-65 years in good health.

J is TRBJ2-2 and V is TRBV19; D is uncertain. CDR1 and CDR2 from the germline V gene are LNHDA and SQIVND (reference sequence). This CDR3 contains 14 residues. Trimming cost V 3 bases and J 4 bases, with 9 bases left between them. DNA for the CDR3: TGTGCCAGTAGTATGTGGCTGGGCACCGGGGAGCTGTTTTTT. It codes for CASSMWLGTGELFF.

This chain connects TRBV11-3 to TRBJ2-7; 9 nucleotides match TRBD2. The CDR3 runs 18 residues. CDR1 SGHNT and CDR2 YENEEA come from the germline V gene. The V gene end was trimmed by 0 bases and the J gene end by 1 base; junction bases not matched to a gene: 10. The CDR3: CASSLERGGAKGSYEQYF. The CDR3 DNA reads TGTGCCAGCAGCTTAGAGCGGGGGGGCGCGAAAGGGTCCTACGAGCAGTACTTC.

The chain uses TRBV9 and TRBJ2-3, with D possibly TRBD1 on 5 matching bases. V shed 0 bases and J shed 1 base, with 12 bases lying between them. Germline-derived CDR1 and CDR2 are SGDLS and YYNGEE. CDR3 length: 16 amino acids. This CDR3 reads CASSVGSGSGTDTQYF. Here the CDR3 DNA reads TGTGCCAGCAGCGTAGGGTCAGGGTCGGGCACAGATACGCAGTATTTT.

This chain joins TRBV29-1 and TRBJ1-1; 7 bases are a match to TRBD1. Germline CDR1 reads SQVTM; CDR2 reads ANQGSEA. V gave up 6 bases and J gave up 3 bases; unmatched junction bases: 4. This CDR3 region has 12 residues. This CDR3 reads CSVATGYTEAFF. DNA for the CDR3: TGCAGCGTCGCGACAGGGTACACTGAAGCTTTCTTT.

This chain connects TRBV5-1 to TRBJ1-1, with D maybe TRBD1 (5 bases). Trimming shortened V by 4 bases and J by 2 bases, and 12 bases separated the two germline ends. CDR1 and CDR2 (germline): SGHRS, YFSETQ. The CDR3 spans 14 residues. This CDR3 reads CASSQNQGNTEAFF. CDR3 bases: TGCGCCAGCAGCCAAAATCAGGGAAACACTGAAGCTTTCTTT. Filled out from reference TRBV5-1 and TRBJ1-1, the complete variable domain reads KAGVTQTPRYLIKTRGQQVTLSCSPISGHRSVSWYQQTPGQGLQFLFEYFSETQRNKGNFPGRFSGRQFSNSRSEMNVSTLELGDSALYLCASSQNQGNTEAFFGQGTRLTVV.